This TCR beta chain was retrieved from a study of T cell repertoires in cytomegalovirus infection. Whole-study findings and limits: Frequencies of public TCR beta families were cumulated, and this identified carriers of CMV plus the relevant HLA. In two of eight donors, the top clonotype was HLA-C-restricted CMV-specific.

V was shortened by 7 bases and J by 6 bases, with 16 bases between the two germline ends. Germline V lookup: CDR1 SEHNR, CDR2 FQNEAQ (reference sequence). This CDR3 has 14 amino acids. As for this clonotype: The target antigen is unknown.

TCRdb re-derived calls from the reads in MiXCR, one entry per CDR3 protein. This sample has about 400,000 distinct CDR3 sequences, with roughly a third found just once. V gene TRBV7-9 combines with J gene TRBJ2-1; D uncertain. The clonotype was recovered from a human donor in good health (CMV status not recorded). Some clones in this sample may be carry-over from other donors' samples. The sample here was cultured PBMCs, taken from culture after CMV antigen stimulation. The CDR3 sequence: CASTGRAVSNEQFF. Here the CDR3 DNA reads TGTGCCAGCACAGGACGGGCGGTTTCCAATGAGCAGTTCTTC.